This entry lists 13 T cell receptor beta chains sequenced from one sample in a study of graft-versus-host responses after intestinal transplantation. The antigens for these receptors are not known. Some clones are missing from TCRdb's copy, which holds only in-frame ones; the method was immunoSEQ multiplex PCR. The sample gives tens of thousands of clones, 75% to 90% of which show up once; 17% is in the top ten. Specimen: unstimulated CD8+ T cells sorted from spleen or lymph node cells, collected before intestinal transplant. The receptors stem from a human donor who received an intestinal transplant.

J is TRBJ2-1 and V is TRBV28, with D possibly being TRBD1 or TRBD2 (6 bases each). Trimming pared 5 bases from V and 4 bases from J, leaving 18 bases between. This CDR3 spans 16 amino acids. Germline loops: CDR1 MDHEN, CDR2 SYDVKM. CDR3 nucleotides: TGTGCCAGCAGTACGTGGGAGACGGGGGCTTACAATGAGCAGTTCTTC. Encoded protein: CASSTWETGAYNEQFF. Full variable domain (missing parts from reference TRBV28 and TRBJ2-1): DVKVTQSSRYLVKRTGEKVFLECVQDMDHENMFWYRQDPGLGLRLIYFSYDVKMKEKGDIPEGYSVSREKKERFSLILESASTNQTSMYLCASSTWETGAYNEQFFGPGTRLTVL.

The rearrangement links TRBV25-1 to TRBJ2-3, with D perhaps TRBD1 or TRBD2 (5 bases each). The CDR3 consists of 18 residues. Germline CDR1 and CDR2: MGHDK and SYGVNS. The V gene lost 6 bases and the J gene lost 5 bases, with 27 bases spanning the gap. The CDR3 loop reads CASSPKTGTLVAGDTQYF. CDR3 nucleotide sequence: TGTGCCAGCAGCCCTAAAACCGGGACCCTTGTGGCGGGAGATACGCAGTATTTT. Full variable domain (rest looked up from reference TRBV25-1 and TRBJ2-3): EADIYQTPRYLVIGTGKKITLECSQTMGHDKMYWYQQDPGMELHLIHYSYGVNSTEKGDLSSESTVSRIRTEHFPLTLESARPSHTSQYLCASSPKTGTLVAGDTQYFGPGTRLTVL.

The rearrangement joins TRBV2 to TRBJ2-7; 11 bases are shared with TRBD2. Per germline, CDR1 SNHLY and CDR2 FYNNEI. J gave up 5 bases and V 7 bases, and 10 bases lay outside the gene matches. CDR3 length: 15 residues. DNA for the CDR3: TGTGCCAGCACCTTAGATAGCGGGAGGGTGCACGAGCAGTACTTC. Amino acids: CASTLDSGRVHEQYF.

This clone has just a few counts. The rearrangement joins TRBV6-1 to TRBJ2-7; D is ambiguous. Trimming cost V 5 bases and J 3 bases, with 8 bases left between them. This CDR3 has 12 residues. The V gene's germline CDR1 is MNHNS and CDR2 SASEGT. CDR3: CASSNLGYEQYF. As DNA, the CDR3 is TGTGCCAGCAGTAACCTCGGCTACGAGCAGTACTTC.

This clone was counted between two and nine times. The V gene is TRBV5-6, the J gene TRBJ2-7; either TRBD1 or TRBD2 may fit D (6 bases each). The V gene lost 0 bases and the J gene lost 1 base, with 14 bases spanning the gap. This CDR3 is built from 16 residues. Germline V gene data show CDR1 as SGHDT and CDR2 as YYEEEE. The CDR3 DNA follows: TGTGCCAGCAGCTTGGAGGGGGGCAGAGTGTCCTACGAGCAGTACTTC. It yields the protein CASSLEGGRVSYEQYF.

This chain connects TRBV5-4 to TRBJ2-3; D may match TRBD1 or TRBD2 (7 bases each). CDR1 and CDR2 from the germline V gene are SGHNT and YYREEE (reference sequence). Trimming removed 1 base from V and 5 bases from J, with 14 bases in between. The CDR3 is 15 amino acids. DNA of the CDR3: TGTGCCAGCAGCTTGTGGGAGGGGGCGAAAGATACGCAGTATTTT. Its protein is CASSLWEGAKDTQYF.

This chain uses TRBV5-6 with TRBJ1-1; TRBD1 might be the D (5 bases). This CDR3 is 17 amino acids long. Trimming stripped 4 bases from V and 1 base from J, with 20 bases between. Germline lookup yields CDR1 SGHDT and CDR2 YYEEEE. The CDR3 DNA follows: TGTGCCAGCAGCCTCAACTATCCGGGACCCTGGAACACTGAAGCTTTCTTT. It codes for CASSLNYPGPWNTEAFF.

CDR3 loop: CAISEPGIGGGGYTF. DNA for the CDR3: TGTGCCATCAGTGAGCCCGGTATCGGGGGTGGTGGCTACACCTTC. J is TRBJ1-2 and V is TRBV10-3, with D perhaps TRBD1 (5 bases). The CDR3 is 15 residues long. V was trimmed by 2 bases and J by 7 bases, leaving 17 bases between them. From germline, CDR1 is ENHRY and CDR2 SYGVKD.

The chain couples TRBV13 to TRBJ2-3; tentatively, D is TRBD1 or TRBD2 (6 bases each). In germline, CDR1 is PRHDT, CDR2 FYEKMQ (reference sequence). Trimming left V 5 bases short and J 1 base short, with 10 bases between. CDR3 length: 14 amino acids. CDR3 sequence: CASSGGLGTDTQYF. As DNA, the CDR3 is TGTGCCAGCAGCGGGGGGCTCGGCACAGATACGCAGTATTTT.

Comment on this clone: A junction boundary mismatches the germline segment, possibly from a read error. The gene calls are TRBV7-7 and TRBJ2-1; 10 bases line up with TRBD1. Germline V gives CDR1 SSHAT, CDR2 FNYEAQ (reference sequence). The CDR3 runs 15 residues. The CDR3 DNA sequence: TGTGCTAGCAGCCCCACTAGGGACAGGGGACATGAGCAGTTCTTC. As protein: CASSPTRDRGHEQFF.

The gene calls are TRBV11-2 and TRBJ2-5; 8 nucleotides line up with TRBD2. The DNA end favors TRBJ2-7, so the J call may be wrong. Per germline, CDR1 SGHAT and CDR2 FQNNGV. CDR3 length equals 15 residues. This CDR3 reads CASSSGGGSQYEQYF. The CDR3 DNA reads as TGTGCCAGCAGCTCCGGCGGGGGGTCCCAATACGAGCAGTACTTC.

The J gene is TRBJ2-7, the V gene TRBV19; TRBD2 aligns across 9 bases. The V segment lost 5 bases and the J segment 5 bases; nucleotides outside the gene matches: 13. The V gene's germline CDR1 is LNHDA and CDR2 SQIVND (reference sequence). This CDR3 has 16 residues. CDR3 amino acids: CASSPRGSGRYNEQYF. CDR3 sequence (DNA): TGTGCCAGTAGTCCTCGCGGGAGCGGGAGGTACAACGAGCAGTACTTC.

This sequence joins TRBV6-1 and TRBJ2-1; weak D call: TRBD1 (5 bases). This CDR3 is 13 amino acids long. The germline V gene has CDR1 MNHNS and CDR2 SASEGT. The V end was cut by 8 bases, the J end by 5 bases, with 13 bases between. CDR3: CASPGAGNNEQFF. The CDR3 bases are TGTGCCAGCCCTGGTGCAGGGAACAATGAGCAGTTCTTC.